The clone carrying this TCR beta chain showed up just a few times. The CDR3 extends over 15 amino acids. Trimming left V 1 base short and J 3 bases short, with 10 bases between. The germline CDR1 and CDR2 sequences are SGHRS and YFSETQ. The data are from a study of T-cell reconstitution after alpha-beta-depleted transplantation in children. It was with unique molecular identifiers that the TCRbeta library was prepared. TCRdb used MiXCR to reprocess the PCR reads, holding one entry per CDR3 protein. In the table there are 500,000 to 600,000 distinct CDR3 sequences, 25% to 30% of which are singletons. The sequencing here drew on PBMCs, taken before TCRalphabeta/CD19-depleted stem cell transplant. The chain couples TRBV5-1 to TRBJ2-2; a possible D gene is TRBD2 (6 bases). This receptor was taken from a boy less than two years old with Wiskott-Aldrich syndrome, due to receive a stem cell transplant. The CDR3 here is CASSLSASDTGELFF. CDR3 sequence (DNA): TGCGCCAGCAGCTTGTCGGCTAGCGACACCGGGGAGCTGTTTTTT.